The 3 T cell receptor beta chains listed next were all sequenced from one sample in a study of CD8 T cells in Susac syndrome. Reverse transcription used roughly 0.5 to 1 ug RNA and random hexamers. TCRdb ran MiXCR on the immunoSEQ multiplex PCR reads and lists one entry per CDR3 protein. Found here are about 140,000 distinct CDR3 sequences, nearly 97% of them singletons; the top ten hold approximately 0.08%. The source material was CD4+ T cells from PBMCs. Source of these receptors: a human donor with Susac syndrome.

V gene TRBV20-1 combines with J gene TRBJ1-1; tentative D call: TRBD1 (6 bases). This CDR3 spans 14 amino acids. V gave up 4 bases and J gave up 0 bases, with 12 bases separating them. In germline, CDR1 is DFQATT, CDR2 SNEGSKA (reference sequence). Here the CDR3 DNA reads TGCAGTGCTACCGGGACACCCTTGAACACTGAAGCTTTCTTT. Translating it yields CSATGTPLNTEAFF.

The rearrangement joins TRBV20-1 to TRBJ1-4; no clear D gene. This CDR3 is 11 amino acids long. V dropped 0 bases and J dropped 7 bases, with 3 bases sitting between them. Per germline, CDR1 DFQATT and CDR2 SNEGSKA (reference sequence). CDR3 residues: CSARDLEKLFF. In DNA, the CDR3 is TGCAGTGCTAGAGATCTTGAAAAACTGTTTTTT.

The CDR3 DNA reads as TGCAGTGTAGTTTGGGGCACAGATACGCAGTATTTT. This gives the protein CSVVWGTDTQYF. The chain is built from TRBV20-1 and TRBJ2-3; D unclear. The CDR3 contains 12 residues. With 7 bases removed from V and 1 base from J, the gap between germline ends came to 9 bases. In germline, CDR1 is DFQATT, CDR2 SNEGSKA (reference sequence).